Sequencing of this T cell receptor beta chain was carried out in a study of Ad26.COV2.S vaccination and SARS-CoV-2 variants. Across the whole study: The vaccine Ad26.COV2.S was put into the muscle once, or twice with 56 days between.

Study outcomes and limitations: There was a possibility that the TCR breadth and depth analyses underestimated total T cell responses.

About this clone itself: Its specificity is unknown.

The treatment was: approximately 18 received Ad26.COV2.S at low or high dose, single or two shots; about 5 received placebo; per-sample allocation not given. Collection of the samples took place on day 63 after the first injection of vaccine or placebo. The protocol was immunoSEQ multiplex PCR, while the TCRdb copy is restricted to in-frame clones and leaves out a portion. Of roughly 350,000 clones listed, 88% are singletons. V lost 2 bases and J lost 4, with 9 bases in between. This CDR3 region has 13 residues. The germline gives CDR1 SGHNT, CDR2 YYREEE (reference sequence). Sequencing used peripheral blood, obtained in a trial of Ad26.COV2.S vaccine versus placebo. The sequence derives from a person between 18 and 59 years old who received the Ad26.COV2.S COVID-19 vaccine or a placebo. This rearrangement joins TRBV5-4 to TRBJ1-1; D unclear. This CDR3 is CASSFSGVTEAFF. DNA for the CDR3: TGTGCCAGCAGCTTTTCCGGGGTCACTGAAGCTTTCTTT. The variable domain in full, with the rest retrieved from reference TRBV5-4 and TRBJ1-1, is ETGVTQSPTHLIKTRGQQVTLRCSSQSGHNTVSWYQQALGQGPQFIFQYYREEENGRGNFPPRFSGLQFPNYSSELNVNALELDDSALYLCASSFSGVTEAFFGQGTRLTVV.